This T cell receptor (beta chain) is from a study of graft-versus-host responses after intestinal transplantation (dated by TCRdb to the early 2020s). As for the study more broadly: The transplants that recipients received were multivisceral, liver-intestinal, or isolated intestinal. To identify alloreactive clones, pre-transplant mixed lymphocyte reaction products were sequenced and then compared with unstimulated pre-transplant donor and recipient T cells. Donor T cell macrochimerism was defined as a peak of at least 4% donor T cells among recipient peripheral blood mononuclear cells. Every recipient was given anti-thymocyte globulin induction, followed by roughly 3 years of maintenance tacrolimus and steroids. Graft-versus-host and host-versus-graft alloreactive T cell clones were tracked in the graft, circulation and bone marrow after intestinal transplantation using bulk TCR-beta CDR3 sequencing. Samples from a few later patients were sequenced in-house on an Illumina MiSeq with MiXCR processing rather than by the commercial service. The cohort enrolled some 25 intestinal transplant recipients including one retransplant, and a few patients lacking pretransplant specimens were excluded.

Summary of the overall study and its limitations: Patients with donor T cell macrochimerism had high GvH to HvG T cell clonal ratios in their allografts. The relatively low number and heterogeneity of intestinal transplant patients limited the conclusions. GvH clones were detected in recipient bone marrow, and some appeared earlier in ileal mucosa or blood, consistent with an intestinal mucosal origin. Peak levels of circulating GvH clones were associated with declines in HvG clones early after transplant.

With respect to this clone: What this receptor recognizes is not known. Base-call qualities are not available, and no considerably larger clone is one nucleotide away.

Sample time point, as interpreted from the label and publication: cells obtained before transplantation from donor or recipient. CD3+CD4+ and CD3+CD8+ populations were FACS-sorted from unstimulated pre-transplant donor and recipient cells taken from spleen or lymph nodes. There are 15 amino acids in the CDR3, from cysteine to phenylalanine inclusive. Only CDR3 DNA remains: 45 bases, in frame from the first base. For CDR1 and CDR2, the germline V gene lists MNHEY and SVGAGI. Trimming costs V 0 bases and J 0 bases, and their ends lie 6 bases apart. Libraries were constructed by the immunoSEQ multiplex PCR assay. For most patients, genomic DNA was isolated using the Qiagen DNeasy Blood and Tissue Kit and was shipped frozen to Adaptive Biotechnologies for TCR sequencing. Adaptive Biotechnologies carried out high-throughput TCR-beta CDR3 sequencing of genomic DNA for most patients. In the authors' own workflow: Adaptive's ImmunoSEQ software was the source of the TCR sequencing data for fewer than 20 patients, while a few other patients were processed with MiXCR and VDJtools. To correct CD4 versus CD8 sorting errors, sequences present in both subsets at a frequency ratio below 5:1 were removed. CDR3 nucleotide sequences shared between donor and recipient were removed because the origin of such sequences could not be assigned. To be classed as alloreactive, a clone needed at least 2-fold expansion over unstimulated cells and a minimum CFSE-low frequency of 0.002% (template counts) or 0.001% (read counts). Clones were considered mappable if detected in sequenced pre-transplant spleen, lymph node, or MLR CFSE-low populations of the donor or recipient. Cumulative frequency of alloreactive clones was calculated as a percentage of all sequences weighted by copy number. Drawn from immuneACCESS, this table holds only the in-frame rearrangements with V and J called that TCRdb kept. Clones are partly lost; checked studies trace under half to an unresolved V gene and leave the rest unexplained. That table supplies the V and J calls and clone size; D and trimming were determined from the DNA. For this sample the table gives approximately 90,000 clones, of which approximately 90% were detected only once. 7.6% of the sample is held by the ten biggest clonotypes.

This sequence originates from a human donor who was the organ donor for an intestinal transplant. The chain joins TRBV6-5 to TRBJ1-3; perhaps TRBD1 is the D gene, with 5 bases matching. The sequenced sample was unstimulated CD8+ T cells sorted from spleen or lymph node cells, obtained before transplant. The CDR3 in this case is CASSYSGGSGNTIYF. The DNA is TGTGCCAGCAGTTACTCGGGGGGCTCTGGAAACACCATATATTTT.